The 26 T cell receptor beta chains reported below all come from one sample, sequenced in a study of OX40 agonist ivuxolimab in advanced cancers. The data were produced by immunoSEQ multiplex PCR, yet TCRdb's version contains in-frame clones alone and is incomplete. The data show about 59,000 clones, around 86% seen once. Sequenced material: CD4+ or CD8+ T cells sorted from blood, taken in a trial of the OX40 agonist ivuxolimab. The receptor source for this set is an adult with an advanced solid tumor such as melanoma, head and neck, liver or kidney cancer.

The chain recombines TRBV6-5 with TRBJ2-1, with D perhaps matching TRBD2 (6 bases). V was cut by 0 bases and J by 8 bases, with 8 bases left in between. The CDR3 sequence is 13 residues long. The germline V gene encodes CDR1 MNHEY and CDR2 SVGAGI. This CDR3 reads CASSYSLADEQFF. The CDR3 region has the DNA TGTGCCAGCAGTTACTCTTTAGCGGATGAGCAGTTCTTC.

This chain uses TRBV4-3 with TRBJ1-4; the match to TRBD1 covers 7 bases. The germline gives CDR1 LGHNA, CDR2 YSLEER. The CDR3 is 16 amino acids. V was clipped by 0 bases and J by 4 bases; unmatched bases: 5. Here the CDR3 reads CASSQDFGQVNEKLFF. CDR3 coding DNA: TGCGCCAGCAGCCAAGATTTCGGACAGGTTAATGAAAAACTGTTTTTT.

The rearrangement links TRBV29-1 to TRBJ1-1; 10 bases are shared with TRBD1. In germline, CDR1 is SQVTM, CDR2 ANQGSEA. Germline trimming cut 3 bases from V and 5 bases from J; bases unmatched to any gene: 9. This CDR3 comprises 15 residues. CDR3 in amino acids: CSVDRGAGQGTEAFF. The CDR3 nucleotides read TGCAGCGTTGATAGGGGTGCGGGACAGGGGACTGAAGCTTTCTTT. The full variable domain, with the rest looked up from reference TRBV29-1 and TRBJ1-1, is SAVISQKPSRDICQRGTSLTIQCQVDSQVTMMFWYRQQPGQSLTLIATANQGSEATYESGFVIDKFPISRPNLTFSTLTVSNMSPEDSSIYLCSVDRGAGQGTEAFFGQGTRLTVV.

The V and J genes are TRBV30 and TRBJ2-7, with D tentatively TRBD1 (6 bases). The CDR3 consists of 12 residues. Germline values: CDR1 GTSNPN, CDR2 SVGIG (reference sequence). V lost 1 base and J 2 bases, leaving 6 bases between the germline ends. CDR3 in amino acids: CAWSGGPYEQYF. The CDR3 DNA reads TGTGCCTGGAGTGGGGGGCCCTACGAGCAGTACTTC.

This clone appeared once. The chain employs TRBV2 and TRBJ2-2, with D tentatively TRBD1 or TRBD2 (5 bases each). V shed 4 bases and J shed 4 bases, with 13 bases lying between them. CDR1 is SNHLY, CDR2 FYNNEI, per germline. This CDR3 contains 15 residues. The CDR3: CASSGGVGPTGELFF. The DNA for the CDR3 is TGTGCCAGCAGTGGGGGCGTGGGACCCACCGGGGAGCTGTTTTTT.

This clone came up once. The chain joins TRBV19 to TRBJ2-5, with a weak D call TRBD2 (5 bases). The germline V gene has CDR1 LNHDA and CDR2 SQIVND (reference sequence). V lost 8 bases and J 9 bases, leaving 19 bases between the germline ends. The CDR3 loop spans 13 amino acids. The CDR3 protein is CASAQQFGVAQYF. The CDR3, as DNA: TGTGCCAGTGCCCAACAGTTCGGGGTGGCCCAGTACTTC.

The CDR3 nucleotides are TGTGCCAGCAGTTTAGGACGGAACACCGGGGAGCTGTTTTTT. It codes for CASSLGRNTGELFF. The rearrangement links TRBV6-1 to TRBJ2-2; D unclear. The V gene lost 5 bases and the J gene lost 1 base, with 8 bases spanning the gap. The CDR3 runs to 14 residues. In germline, CDR1 is MNHNS, CDR2 SASEGT.

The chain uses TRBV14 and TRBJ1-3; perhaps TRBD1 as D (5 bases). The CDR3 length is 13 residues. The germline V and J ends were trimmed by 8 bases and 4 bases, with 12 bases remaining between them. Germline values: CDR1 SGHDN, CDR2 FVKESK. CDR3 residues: CASRDQIGNTIYF. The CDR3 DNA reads TGTGCCAGCCGGGACCAGATAGGAAACACCATATATTTT.

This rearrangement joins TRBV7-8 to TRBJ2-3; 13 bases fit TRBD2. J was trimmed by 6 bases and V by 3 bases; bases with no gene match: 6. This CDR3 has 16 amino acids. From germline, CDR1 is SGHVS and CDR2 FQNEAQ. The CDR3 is CASSFGTSGGEDTQYF. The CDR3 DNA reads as TGTGCCAGCAGCTTTGGAACTAGCGGGGGGGAGGATACGCAGTATTTT.

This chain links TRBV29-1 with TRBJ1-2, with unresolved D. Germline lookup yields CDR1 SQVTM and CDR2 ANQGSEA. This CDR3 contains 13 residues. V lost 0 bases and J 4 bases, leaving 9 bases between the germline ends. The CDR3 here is CSVEDLRRYGYTF. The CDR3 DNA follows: TGCAGCGTTGAAGATTTAAGGCGCTATGGCTACACCTTC.

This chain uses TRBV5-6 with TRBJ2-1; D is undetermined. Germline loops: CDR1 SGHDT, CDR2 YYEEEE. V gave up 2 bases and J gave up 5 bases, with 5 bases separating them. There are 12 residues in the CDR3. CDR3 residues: CASSLIDNEQFF. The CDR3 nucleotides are TGTGCCAGCAGCTTAATAGACAATGAGCAGTTCTTC.

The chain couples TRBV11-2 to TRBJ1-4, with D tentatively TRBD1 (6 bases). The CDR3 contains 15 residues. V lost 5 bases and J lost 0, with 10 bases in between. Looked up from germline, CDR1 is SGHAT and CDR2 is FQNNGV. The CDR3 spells CASSKGGSTNEKLFF. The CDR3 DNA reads TGTGCCAGCAGCAAAGGGGGTTCAACTAATGAAAAACTGTTTTTT.

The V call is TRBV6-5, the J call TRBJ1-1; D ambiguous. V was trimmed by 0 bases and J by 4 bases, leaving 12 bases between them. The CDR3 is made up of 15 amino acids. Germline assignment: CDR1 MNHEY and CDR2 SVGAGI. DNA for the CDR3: TGTGCCAGCAGTTACTCCGACCCCGGGAGCACTGAAGCTTTCTTT. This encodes CASSYSDPGSTEAFF.

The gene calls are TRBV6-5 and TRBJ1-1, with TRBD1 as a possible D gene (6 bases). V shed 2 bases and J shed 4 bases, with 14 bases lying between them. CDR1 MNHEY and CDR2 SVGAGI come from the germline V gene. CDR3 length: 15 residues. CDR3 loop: CASSYEAGEVTEAFF. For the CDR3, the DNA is TGTGCCAGCAGTTACGAGGCAGGGGAGGTCACTGAAGCTTTCTTT.

The CDR3 DNA is TGTGCCAGCAGCCTGGGGGGGTTTCGATTAGAGACCCAGTACTTC. This encodes CASSLGGFRLETQYF. The chain employs TRBV5-6 and TRBJ2-5, with TRBD2 matching over 7 bases. The CDR3 extends over 15 amino acids. Losses at the gene ends were 4 bases for V and 4 bases for J; bases not matched to a gene: 10. Looked up from germline, CDR1 is SGHDT and CDR2 is YYEEEE.

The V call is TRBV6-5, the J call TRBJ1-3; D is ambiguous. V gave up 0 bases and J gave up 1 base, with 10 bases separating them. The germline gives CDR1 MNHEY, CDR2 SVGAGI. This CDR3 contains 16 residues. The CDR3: CASSYSTVPSGNTIYF. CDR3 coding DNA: TGTGCCAGCAGTTACTCGACGGTCCCATCTGGAAACACCATATATTTT.

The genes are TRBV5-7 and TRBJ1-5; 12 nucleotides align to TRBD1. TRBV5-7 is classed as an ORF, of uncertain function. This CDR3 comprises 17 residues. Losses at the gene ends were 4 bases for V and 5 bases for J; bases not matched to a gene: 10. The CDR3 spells CASSKFRDRGRDQPQHF. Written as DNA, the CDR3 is TGTGCCAGCAGCAAATTCCGGGACAGGGGGCGAGATCAGCCCCAGCATTTT.

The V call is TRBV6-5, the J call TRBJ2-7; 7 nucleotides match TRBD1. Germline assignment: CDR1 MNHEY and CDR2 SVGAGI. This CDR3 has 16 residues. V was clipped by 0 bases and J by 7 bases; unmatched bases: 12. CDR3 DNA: TGTGCCAGCAGTTACTCTTTTAGGACAGGACGGTGGGAGCAGTACTTC. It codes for CASSYSFRTGRWEQYF.

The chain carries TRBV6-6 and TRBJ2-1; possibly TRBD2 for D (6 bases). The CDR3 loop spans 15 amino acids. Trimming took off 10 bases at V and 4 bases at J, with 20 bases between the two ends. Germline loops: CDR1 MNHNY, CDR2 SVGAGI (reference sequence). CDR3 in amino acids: CATQEWREGYNEQFF. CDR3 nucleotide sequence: TGTGCCACCCAGGAGTGGCGGGAAGGGTACAATGAGCAGTTCTTC.

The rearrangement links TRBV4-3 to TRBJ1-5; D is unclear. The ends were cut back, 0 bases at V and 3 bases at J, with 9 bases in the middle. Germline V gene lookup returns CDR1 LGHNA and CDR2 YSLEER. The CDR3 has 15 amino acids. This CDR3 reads CASSQDPAVNQPQHF. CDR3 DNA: TGCGCCAGCAGCCAAGATCCCGCAGTCAATCAGCCCCAGCATTTT.

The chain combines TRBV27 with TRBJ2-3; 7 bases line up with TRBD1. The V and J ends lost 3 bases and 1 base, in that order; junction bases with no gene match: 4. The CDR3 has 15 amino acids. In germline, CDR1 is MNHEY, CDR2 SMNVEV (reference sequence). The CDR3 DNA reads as TGTGCCAGCAGTTTGTTTCAGGGGGGCACAGATACGCAGTATTTT. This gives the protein CASSLFQGGTDTQYF.

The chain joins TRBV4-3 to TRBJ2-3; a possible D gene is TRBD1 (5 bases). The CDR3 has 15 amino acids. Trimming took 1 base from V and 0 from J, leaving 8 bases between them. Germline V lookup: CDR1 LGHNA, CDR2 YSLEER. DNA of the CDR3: TGCGCCAGCAGCCAAGGACAGAGAAGCACAGATACGCAGTATTTT. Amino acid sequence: CASSQGQRSTDTQYF.

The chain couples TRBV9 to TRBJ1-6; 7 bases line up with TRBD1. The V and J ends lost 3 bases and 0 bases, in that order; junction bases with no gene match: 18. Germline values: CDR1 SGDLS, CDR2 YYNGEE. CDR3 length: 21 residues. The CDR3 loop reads CASSANQARRQGSSYNSPLHF. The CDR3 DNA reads TGTGCCAGCAGCGCCAACCAGGCTCGGAGACAGGGCAGCTCCTATAATTCACCCCTCCACTTT.

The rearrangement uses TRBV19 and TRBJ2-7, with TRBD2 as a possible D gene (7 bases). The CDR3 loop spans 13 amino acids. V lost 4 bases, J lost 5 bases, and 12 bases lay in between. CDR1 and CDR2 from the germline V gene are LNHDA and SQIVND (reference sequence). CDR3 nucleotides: TGTGCCAGTAGTAGGGGAGGGGACAACGAGCAGTACTTC. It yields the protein CASSRGGDNEQYF.

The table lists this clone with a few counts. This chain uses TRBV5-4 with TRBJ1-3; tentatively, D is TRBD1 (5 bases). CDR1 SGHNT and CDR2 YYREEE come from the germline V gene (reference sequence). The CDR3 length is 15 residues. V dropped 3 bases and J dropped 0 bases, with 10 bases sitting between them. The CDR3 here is CASSSRVGSGNTIYF. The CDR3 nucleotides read TGTGCCAGCAGCTCCAGGGTAGGCTCTGGAAACACCATATATTTT. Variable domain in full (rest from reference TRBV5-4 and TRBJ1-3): ETGVTQSPTHLIKTRGQQVTLRCSSQSGHNTVSWYQQALGQGPQFIFQYYREEENGRGNFPPRFSGLQFPNYSSELNVNALELDDSALYLCASSSRVGSGNTIYFGEGSWLTVV.

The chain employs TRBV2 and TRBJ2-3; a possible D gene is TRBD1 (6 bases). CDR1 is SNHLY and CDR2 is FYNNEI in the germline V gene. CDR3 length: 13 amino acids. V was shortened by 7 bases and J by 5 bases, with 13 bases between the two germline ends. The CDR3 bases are TGTGCCAGCACAGGGGCAGGAGGAGATACGCAGTATTTT. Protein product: CASTGAGGDTQYF. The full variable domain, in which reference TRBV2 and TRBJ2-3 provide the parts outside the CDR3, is EPEVTQTPSHQVTQMGQEVILRCVPISNHLYFYWYRQILGQKVEFLVSFYNNEISEKSEIFDDQFSVERPDGSNFTLKIRSTKLEDSAMYFCASTGAGGDTQYFGPGTRLTVL.